This T cell receptor (beta chain) was documented in a study of T cells after yellow fever vaccination. UMIs and a universal primer site were added when TCR cDNA was made by 5'RACE template switching. TCRdb passed the 5' RACE reads through MiXCR, listing each CDR3 protein once. The repertoire includes a few hundred thousand distinct CDR3 sequences, about 4% of them detected once, and under 30% sits in the top ten. CDR3 size: 13 residues. CDR1 is SQVTM and CDR2 is ANQGSEA in the germline V gene. J gave up 7 bases and V 4 bases, and 1 base lay outside the gene matches. The study, taken as a whole, reports: High-abundance clonotypes from the bulk population could contaminate FACS-sorted repertoires. Most clones from primary vaccination resurfaced after the booster (around 97% CD4, 75% to 90% CD8). Compared with primary, the secondary response was weaker and peaked at day 5, not 15.

About this clonotype itself: The antigen is undetermined.

Sequences were derived from PBMCs, sampled 5 days after the yellow fever booster vaccination. The chain employs TRBV29-1 and TRBJ1-4; TRBD1 matches 12 bases. This receptor was identified in a man between 18 and 29 years old who received the YFV17D yellow fever vaccine. The DNA for the CDR3 is TGCAGCGTTGGGGACAGGGGGCGTGAAAAACTGTTTTTT. Amino acid sequence: CSVGDRGREKLFF.